This TCR beta chain was sequenced for a study of CD8 T cells in ankylosing spondylitis. V was clipped by 5 bases and J by 0 bases, with 8 bases between them. CDR1 and CDR2 (germline): SNHLY, FYNNEI. The CDR3 is 14 residues long. Turning to this clonotype: Its matching antigen is unknown.

Quantitative 5'-RACE with molecular barcodes was used to make the TCR beta libraries. Via MiXCR, TCRdb re-called the 5' RACE reads, giving one row per CDR3 protein. The table has a few hundred thousand distinct CDR3 sequences, roughly 18% seen once. Study observations and caveats: For ankylosing spondylitis blood, a TCR beta motif of 7 to 9 highly homologous variants appeared characteristic. Disease-linked clones reportedly showed significant enrichment in matched ankylosing spondylitis synovial fluid.

This receptor was obtained from a male donor with ankylosing spondylitis. Sample: blood, either unsorted or a sorted T cell fraction (not recorded which). V usage is TRBV2 and J usage is TRBJ1-5; D gene uncertain. This chain's CDR3 is CASSRSFSNQPQHF. The CDR3, as DNA: TGTGCCAGCAGTCGCAGCTTTAGCAATCAGCCCCAGCATTTT. Full variable domain (rest looked up from reference TRBV2 and TRBJ1-5): EPEVTQTPSHQVTQMGQEVILRCVPISNHLYFYWYRQILGQKVEFLVSFYNNEISEKSEIFDDQFSVERPDGSNFTLKIRSTKLEDSAMYFCASSRSFSNQPQHFGDGTRLSIL.